The 5 T cell receptor beta chains in this list originate from one sample, sequenced in a study of Graves' ophthalmopathy and Graves' hyperthyroidism. Scientists amplified the TCR beta CDR3 regions from RNA transcripts. HTBI primers primed a first-round RT-PCR, and a second-round multiplex PCR followed. TCRdb called the multiplex PCR reads again in MiXCR, with one record for every CDR3 protein. The sample comprises fewer than 650,000 distinct CDR3 sequences, 20% to 25% of which are singletons, and more than 5.5% rests with the top ten. The sequenced sample was peripheral blood. All receptors come from a woman aged 18-29 years with stable Graves' hyperthyroidism. Some clones in this sample may be carry-over from other donors' samples.

This clonotype was counted ten times or more. The V call is TRBV11-3, the J call TRBJ2-2, with D tentatively TRBD1 (6 bases). The V and J ends lost 4 bases and 5 bases respectively, with 8 bases between them. Looked up from germline, CDR1 is SGHNT and CDR2 is YENEEA. This CDR3 spans 13 amino acids. CDR3 region: CASSSQGTGELFF. For the CDR3, the DNA is TGTGCCAGCAGCTCACAGGGAACCGGGGAGCTGTTTTTT.

This clonotype was found many times. The chain employs TRBV11-3 and TRBJ1-3; TRBD1 is a possible D gene (6 bases). V lost 5 bases and J 0 bases, leaving 14 bases between the germline ends. The CDR3 extends over 16 amino acids. Germline CDR1 SGHNT, CDR2 YENEEA. This CDR3 reads CASSRYGGNSGNTIYF. Written as DNA, the CDR3 is TGTGCCAGCAGCCGGTACGGGGGCAACTCTGGAAACACCATATATTTT.

This clonotype was recorded at least ten times. The V call is TRBV2, the J call TRBJ1-2, with 9 bases lining up with TRBD1. The CDR3 extends over 15 amino acids. The junction had 10 bases not matched to a gene; V was cut back by 5 bases and J by 6 bases. Germline values: CDR1 SNHLY, CDR2 FYNNEI. The CDR3 region has the DNA TGTGCCAGCAGTTTACCACCGGGACAGGGTCATGGCTACACCTTC. Protein product: CASSLPPGQGHGYTF.

This clonotype was picked up many times. The chain has TRBV5-1 and TRBJ1-2; D is perhaps TRBD1 (5 bases). This CDR3 has 13 amino acids. Per the germline V gene, CDR1 is SGHRS and CDR2 is YFSETQ. Trimming stripped 2 bases from V and 2 bases from J, with 7 bases between. Here the CDR3 reads CASSFGHNYGYTF. In nucleotides, the CDR3 is TGCGCCAGCAGCTTTGGACACAACTATGGCTACACCTTC. Full variable domain (missing parts from reference TRBV5-1 and TRBJ1-2): KAGVTQTPRYLIKTRGQQVTLSCSPISGHRSVSWYQQTPGQGLQFLFEYFSETQRNKGNFPGRFSGRQFSNSRSEMNVSTLELGDSALYLCASSFGHNYGYTFGSGTRLTVV.

The V gene is TRBV28, the J gene TRBJ1-2; D may be TRBD1 (5 bases). The germline gives CDR1 MDHEN, CDR2 SYDVKM. This CDR3 is built from 16 residues. Trimming took 3 bases from V and 4 from J, leaving 18 bases between them. Here the CDR3 reads CASSFPAGGSAYGYTF. Written as DNA, the CDR3 is TGTGCCAGCAGTTTTCCCGCCGGGGGGTCGGCCTATGGCTACACCTTC.